This T cell receptor beta chain was identified in a study of blood T cell repertoires in COVID-19. Whole-study context: Acute and convalescent COVID-19 specimens originated in the United States, Italy and Spain. T cells, B-cell-depleted T cells, or PBMCs provided the cDNA or gDNA that served as material.

V dropped 1 base and J dropped 11; count of bases not matched to a gene: 4. This CDR3 comprises 13 residues. Germline values: CDR1 SGHTA, CDR2 FQGTGA. In the original processing: Amplification from reference gene primers served as the basis for estimated nucleated cell counts. The protocol was immunoSEQ multiplex PCR, while the TCRdb copy is restricted to in-frame clones and leaves out a portion. V and J calls and clone size come straight from that table; D and trimming were deduced from the DNA. The data contain roughly 160,000 clones, 80% to 90% of them singletons. The receptor's source is a man between 60 and 75 years old with acute or convalescent COVID-19. The V gene is TRBV7-3, the J gene TRBJ2-3, with 9 nucleotides matching TRBD1. Input material: peripheral blood. DNA for the CDR3: TGTGCCAGCAGCTTAAGGGGACAGGGAAGGCAGTATTTT. This sequence encodes CASSLRGQGRQYF.